These T cell receptor beta chains were read from a single sample in a study of blood T cell repertoires in COVID-19. Profiling relied on immunoSEQ multiplex PCR, and the TCRdb table lists in-frame clones only, not all of them. The profile shows more than 150,000 clones, 80% to 85% of them singletons. Sequenced: peripheral blood. The receptor source for this set is a woman aged 55-69 years with acute or convalescent COVID-19. Each CDR3 is given with its conserved first and last residue. Fields, in order: clone size, D gene, V gene, J gene, CDR3 protein, CDR3 DNA. The D gene is left open where the match is weak. The size of a clone is reported for some rows only, either as once, few or many, or as a class for expanded clones.

clone_size: NA; d_call: TRBD1; v_call: TRBV6-1; j_call: TRBJ1-2; cdr3_aa: CASSEGSLGQGYGYTF; cdr3_nt: TGTGCCAGCAGTGAAGGGAGCCTGGGACAGGGGTATGGCTACACCTTC
clone_size: NA; d_call: NA; v_call: TRBV7-3; j_call: TRBJ1-1; cdr3_aa: CASSSSRVNTEAFF; cdr3_nt: TGTGCCAGCAGCTCGTCCCGGGTGAACACTGAAGCTTTCTTT
clone_size: NA; d_call: NA; v_call: TRBV7-9; j_call: TRBJ1-6; cdr3_aa: CASSLGGTNSPLHF; cdr3_nt: TGTGCCAGCAGCTTAGGGGGGACAAATTCACCCCTCCACTTT
clone_size: NA; d_call: NA; v_call: TRBV7-9; j_call: TRBJ1-5; cdr3_aa: CASSRVTDWFQVDQPQHF; cdr3_nt: TGTGCCAGCAGCCGAGTGACCGACTGGTTTCAAGTAGATCAGCCCCAGCATTTT
clone_size: NA; d_call: TRBD2; v_call: TRBV5-4; j_call: TRBJ2-7; cdr3_aa: CASARRGYSYEQYF; cdr3_nt: TGTGCCAGCGCGCGGCGGGGGTACTCCTACGAGCAGTACTTC
clone_size: NA; d_call: NA; v_call: TRBV19; j_call: TRBJ2-7; cdr3_aa: CASSSVPRTYEQYF; cdr3_nt: TGTGCCAGTAGTAGCGTGCCCAGGACCTACGAGCAGTACTTC
clone_size: NA; d_call: NA; v_call: TRBV24-1; j_call: TRBJ1-2; cdr3_aa: CATSDSAGPYGYTF; cdr3_nt: TGTGCCACCAGTGATTCGGCAGGCCCCTATGGCTACACCTTC
clone_size: NA; d_call: NA; v_call: TRBV7-9; j_call: TRBJ2-7; cdr3_aa: CASSLELRQGGHEQYF; cdr3_nt: TGTGCCAGCAGCTTAGAACTACGGCAGGGTGGTCACGAGCAGTACTTC
clone_size: NA; d_call: NA; v_call: TRBV11-1; j_call: TRBJ2-3; cdr3_aa: CASSLGTSPDAQYF; cdr3_nt: TGTGCCAGCAGCTTGGGTACTAGCCCGGACGCGCAGTATTTT
clone_size: few; d_call: NA; v_call: TRBV6-2/TRBV6-3; j_call: TRBJ2-6; cdr3_aa: CASSHAGSGANVLTF; cdr3_nt: TGTGCCAGCAGTCACGCGGGGTCTGGGGCCAACGTCCTGACTTTC
clone_size: NA; d_call: NA; v_call: TRBV19; j_call: TRBJ1-1; cdr3_aa: CASTPPGGKGPITEAFF; cdr3_nt: TGTGCCAGTACCCCCCCCGGCGGAAAGGGGCCCATCACTGAAGCTTTCTTT
clone_size: NA; d_call: TRBD2; v_call: TRBV28; j_call: TRBJ2-4; cdr3_aa: CASRPTSGGIAKNIQYF; cdr3_nt: TGTGCCAGCAGACCCACTAGCGGGGGGATAGCCAAAAACATTCAGTACTTC
clone_size: NA; d_call: TRBD1; v_call: TRBV3-1/TRBV3-2; j_call: TRBJ1-6; cdr3_aa: CASSLTGTNSPLHF; cdr3_nt: TGTGCCAGCAGTCTGACAGGGACTAATTCACCCCTCCACTTT
clone_size: NA; d_call: NA; v_call: TRBV9; j_call: TRBJ2-2; cdr3_aa: CASSVTTNTGELFF; cdr3_nt: TGTGCCAGCAGCGTTACCACTAACACCGGGGAGCTGTTTTTT
clone_size: NA; d_call: NA; v_call: TRBV3-1/TRBV3-2; j_call: TRBJ2-6; cdr3_aa: CASSQQGGGANVLTF; cdr3_nt: TGTGCCAGCAGCCAACAGGGTGGTGGGGCCAACGTCCTGACTTTC
clone_size: NA; d_call: TRBD1; v_call: TRBV5-4; j_call: TRBJ1-3; cdr3_aa: CASSFGTVSGNTIYF; cdr3_nt: TGTGCCAGCAGCTTTGGGACAGTCTCTGGAAACACCATATATTTT
clone_size: NA; d_call: TRBD1; v_call: TRBV19; j_call: TRBJ1-2; cdr3_aa: CASKQDRARGYTF; cdr3_nt: TGTGCCAGCAAACAGGACAGGGCGAGAGGCTACACCTTC
clone_size: NA; d_call: NA; v_call: TRBV24-1; j_call: TRBJ2-3; cdr3_aa: CATSDSTTDTQYF; cdr3_nt: TGTGCCACCAGTGATAGCACCACAGATACGCAGTATTTT
clone_size: NA; d_call: NA; v_call: TRBV19; j_call: TRBJ2-3; cdr3_aa: CASSMTSTDTQYF; cdr3_nt: TGTGCCAGTAGTATGACTAGCACAGATACGCAGTATTTT
clone_size: NA; d_call: NA; v_call: TRBV6-2/TRBV6-3; j_call: TRBJ2-7; cdr3_aa: CASSETAYEQYF; cdr3_nt: TGTGCCAGCAGTGAGACAGCCTACGAGCAGTACTTC
clone_size: few; d_call: TRBD1; v_call: TRBV5-8; j_call: TRBJ1-5; cdr3_aa: CASSSIRGADQPQHF; cdr3_nt: TGTGCCAGCAGCTCAATCAGGGGGGCAGATCAGCCCCAGCATTTT
clone_size: NA; d_call: TRBD1; v_call: TRBV9; j_call: TRBJ1-6; cdr3_aa: CASSGRQGKNSPLHF; cdr3_nt: TGTGCCAGCAGCGGGAGACAGGGAAAAAATTCACCCCTCCACTTT
clone_size: NA; d_call: NA; v_call: TRBV28; j_call: TRBJ2-1; cdr3_aa: CASSLAAVLYHYNEQFF; cdr3_nt: TGTGCCAGCAGTTTAGCGGCAGTCCTTTACCACTACAATGAGCAGTTCTTC
clone_size: NA; d_call: TRBD1; v_call: TRBV4-1; j_call: TRBJ2-5; cdr3_aa: CASSQDGKTGWETQYF; cdr3_nt: TGCGCCAGCAGCCAAGACGGGAAGACAGGGTGGGAGACCCAGTACTTC
clone_size: NA; d_call: NA; v_call: TRBV7-9; j_call: TRBJ1-4; cdr3_aa: CASKAGGGEKLFF; cdr3_nt: TGTGCCAGCAAAGCGGGCGGAGGCGAAAAACTGTTTTTT
clone_size: once; d_call: TRBD2; v_call: TRBV5-4; j_call: TRBJ2-3; cdr3_aa: CASSWWTSGLQDTQYF; cdr3_nt: TGTGCCAGCAGCTGGTGGACTAGCGGGTTGCAAGATACGCAGTATTTT